This T cell receptor beta chain was sequenced during a study of blood T cell repertoires in COVID-19. Measured with immunoSEQ multiplex PCR; TCRdb has only the in-frame clones, and not every one. The table lists fewer than 45,000 clones, roughly 80% of them singletons, with approximately 15% in the top ten. This clone was counted only a few times. Trimming at V came to 7 bases and at J to 6 bases, leaving 10 bases not matched to a gene. The germline V gene encodes CDR1 LNHDA and CDR2 SQIVND (reference sequence). The CDR3 runs to 14 residues. The chain links TRBV19 to TRBJ1-2, with 8 bases fitting TRBD1. The sequenced material came from peripheral blood. The sequence was collected from a human donor in a cohort sampled during active COVID-19. CDR3 in DNA: TGTGCCAGTACTCCCCGGGACAGGAGGAATGGCTACACCTTC. It yields the protein CASTPRDRRNGYTF.